This is a list of T cell receptor beta chains from one sample in a study of control samples from healthy donors and cancer patients. The data were produced by immunoSEQ multiplex PCR, yet TCRdb's version contains in-frame clones alone and is incomplete. The repertoire has approximately 45,000 clones, roughly 90% of them found once; the top ten carry 22%. Sequenced input: PBMCs. Receptors were obtained from a woman aged 40 to 55 with head and neck cancer. Both conserved end residues are part of each CDR3.

V gene	CDR3 protein
TRBV19	CASSATSTDTQYF
TRBV12-5	CASGLVTGARGNTIYF
TRBV2	CASDRNTGELFF
TRBV6-2/TRBV6-3	CASRPPGTVNQPQHF
TRBV5-1	CASSLVTTTDTQYF
TRBV5-1	CASSLLTGPNTEAFF
TRBV3-1/TRBV3-2	CASSTSGGVNNEQFF
TRBV4-1	CASSQAELGTGGVREKLFF
TRBV5-4	CASSPYSAPYNEQFF
TRBV2	CASSYRPGQGLSGANVLTF
TRBV6-5	CASSTRQGVDIQYF
TRBV9	CASTPTQGSYGYTF
TRBV28	CASSPRQGASNTEAFF
TRBV13	CASSLYATNEKLFF
TRBV6-4	CASSDKAGGPNDEQFF
TRBV19	CASSIRGGSYNSPLHF
TRBV13	CASSFGTDYGYTF
TRBV28	CASSLRLQETQYF